What follows describes a single T cell receptor (beta chain). Its cognate antigen has yet to be identified. The record has no base qualities; no much larger clone is one base away. This entry belongs to a study of OX40 agonist ivuxolimab in advanced cancers. At the level of the whole study: Ivuxolimab was an agonistic, fully human IgG2 monoclonal antibody directed against OX40 (CD134), a costimulatory receptor. Intravenous ivuxolimab was administered to patients every 2 weeks at six dose levels: 0.01, 0.1, 0.3, 1.5, 3 and 10 mg/kg. Among the 52 dose-escalation patients, about 19 had hepatocellular carcinoma, roughly 15 melanoma, 9 renal cell carcinoma and 9 head and neck cancer. The dose-escalation cohort was 82.7% male with a mean age of around 64 years, ranging from roughly 20 to 80. Patients were allowed to have had prior anti-PD-1, anti-PD-L1 or anti-CTLA-4 therapy, and 40% of the dose-escalation patients had been treated with checkpoint inhibitors. Three dose-escalation patients achieved partial responses, one with hepatocellular carcinoma and two with cutaneous melanoma. The point of sequencing TCRbeta in the periphery was to test whether ivuxolimab changed TCR sequence diversity and drove clonal T-cell expansion. The paper reports the monotherapy dose-escalation portion (N of about 54 patients) of the phase I ivuxolimab trial.

Genomic DNA was extracted from sorted cells for sequencing of the TCRbeta CDR3 region. TCRbeta CDR3 regions were sequenced using the immunoSEQ Assay. TCRdb mirrors the immuneACCESS table, restricted to in-frame sequences. Some clones are absent from its copies; in checked studies, under half trace to an unresolved V gene, and the reason for the others is unknown. The sample table holds tens of thousands of clones, of which roughly 90% were seen once. Roughly 0.37% of the sample rests with the top ten. Trimming accounts for 5 bases at V and 4 bases at J, while the number of junction bases matched to no gene is 10. Its CDR3 holds 17 amino acids, cysteine through phenylalanine. The DNA shown is the 51-base CDR3, in frame from base 1. CDR1 is given as SGHVS and CDR2 as FQNEAQ, both from the germline V gene. The trial excluded patients who had a history of autoimmune disease or who were on systemic immunosuppression. Peripheral blood for TCR sequencing was collected from all dose cohorts at baseline, on cycle 4 day 1, and on cycle 7 day 1. The samples were taken from a phase I, first-in-human, multicenter, open-label dose-escalation trial of ivuxolimab. Adults with locally advanced or metastatic melanoma, renal cell, hepatocellular, or head and neck squamous cell carcinoma were enrolled in the trial. CD4+ and CD8+ T cells were sorted separately from peripheral blood before TCR sequencing.

The study at large found these results: The antigen specificity of the peripheral T cells that underwent clonal expansion was not determined. At doses of 0.1 to 3.0 mg/kg, clonal expansion of both CD4+ and CD8+ blood T cells was observed from baseline to week 6. Low levels of normalized T-cell clonal expansion were also seen in some nonresponding patients. In partial responders in the 0.1-3.0 mg/kg groups, normalized peripheral clonal expansion was found to be among the lowest, especially among CD8+ T cells. After ivuxolimab, expanded clones were on average more numerous among CD8+ T cells than among CD4+ T cells.

The sequence came from an adult with an advanced solid tumor such as melanoma, head and neck, liver or kidney cancer. Rearrangement joined TRBV7-8 to TRBJ2-3, with TRBD2 identical over 12 junction bases. The sequenced sample was CD4+ or CD8+ T cells sorted from blood, obtained in a trial of the OX40 agonist ivuxolimab. The nucleotide sequence is TGTGCCAGCAGCCCCCTAATGGCTAGCGGGAGGGCAGATACGCAGTATTTT. Its amino acids are CASSPLMASGRADTQYF.